The rows below give T cell receptor beta chains drawn from one sample of a study of blood T cell repertoires in COVID-19. Sequencing was performed with immunoSEQ multiplex PCR; in TCRdb, only in-frame clones are kept and a portion is missing. This table has about 370,000 clones, roughly 86% appearing once. The sample consisted of peripheral blood. These receptor sequences come from a woman in her twenties or thirties with COVID-19, enrolled during active disease. CDR3s include the opening cysteine and the closing phenylalanine or tryptophan. Fields, in order: D gene, J gene, clone size, V gene, CDR3 protein, CDR3 DNA. D genes are given only for firm matches. Clone size, where shown, is once, few, many, or a class for clones that have expanded.

d_call: TRBD1
j_call: TRBJ2-1
clone_size: once
v_call: TRBV24-1
cdr3_aa: CATSNRGRYNEQFF
cdr3_nt: TGTGCCACCAGCAACAGGGGTCGCTACAATGAGCAGTTCTTC

d_call: -
j_call: TRBJ2-7
clone_size: -
v_call: TRBV5-6
cdr3_aa: CASSLLGVVSSYEQYF
cdr3_nt: TGTGCCAGCAGCTTGTTAGGGGTGGTTAGTTCCTACGAGCAGTACTTC

d_call: -
j_call: TRBJ1-5
clone_size: -
v_call: TRBV4-1
cdr3_aa: CASSQAALERPQHF
cdr3_nt: TGCGCCAGCAGCCAAGCGGCCCTGGAGCGGCCCCAGCATTTT

d_call: -
j_call: TRBJ1-4
clone_size: -
v_call: TRBV5-4
cdr3_aa: CASSPAPGKLFF
cdr3_nt: TGTGCCAGCAGCCCGGCCCCGGGAAAACTGTTTTTT

d_call: TRBD1
j_call: TRBJ1-1
clone_size: -
v_call: TRBV7-9
cdr3_aa: CASSPTDRGDTEAFF
cdr3_nt: TGTGCCAGCAGCCCGACAGACAGGGGGGACACTGAAGCTTTCTTT

d_call: -
j_call: TRBJ2-6
clone_size: -
v_call: TRBV7-9
cdr3_aa: CASSPWGDSGANVLTF
cdr3_nt: TGTGCCAGCAGCCCCTGGGGGGACTCTGGGGCCAACGTCCTGACTTTC

d_call: TRBD2
j_call: TRBJ2-7
clone_size: once
v_call: TRBV10-3
cdr3_aa: CAISGGSGRVDEQYF
cdr3_nt: TGTGCCATCAGTGGGGGAAGTGGGAGGGTAGACGAGCAGTACTTC

d_call: -
j_call: TRBJ2-2
clone_size: -
v_call: TRBV2
cdr3_aa: CASSLESGGELFF
cdr3_nt: TGTGCCAGCAGCCTTGAGAGCGGTGGGGAGCTGTTTTTT

d_call: TRBD1
j_call: TRBJ1-5
clone_size: -
v_call: TRBV19
cdr3_aa: CASSIYRGKVYSNQPQHF
cdr3_nt: TGTGCCAGTAGTATTTACAGGGGTAAGGTTTATAGCAATCAGCCCCAGCATTTT

d_call: -
j_call: TRBJ2-1
clone_size: -
v_call: TRBV15
cdr3_aa: CATSRDKRPEQFF
cdr3_nt: TGTGCCACCAGCAGAGATAAGAGGCCTGAGCAGTTCTTC

d_call: TRBD1
j_call: TRBJ1-1
clone_size: -
v_call: TRBV28
cdr3_aa: CASRHSGGRKAFF
cdr3_nt: TGTGCCAGCAGGCACTCAGGGGGCCGAAAGGCTTTCTTT

d_call: -
j_call: TRBJ1-6
clone_size: -
v_call: TRBV27
cdr3_aa: CASSFEGGPPLHF
cdr3_nt: TGTGCCAGCAGCTTCGAAGGGGGTCCACCCCTCCACTTT

d_call: -
j_call: TRBJ1-1
clone_size: -
v_call: TRBV28
cdr3_aa: CASSFQLKNTEAFF
cdr3_nt: TGTGCCAGCAGTTTTCAGTTGAAGAACACTGAAGCTTTCTTT

d_call: -
j_call: TRBJ2-7
clone_size: -
v_call: TRBV27
cdr3_aa: CASSPGQSYEQYF
cdr3_nt: TGTGCCAGCAGTCCGGGACAAAGCTACGAGCAGTACTTC

d_call: TRBD2
j_call: TRBJ2-7
clone_size: -
v_call: TRBV4-1
cdr3_aa: CASGLAGGYEQYF
cdr3_nt: TGCGCCAGCGGTTTAGCGGGTGGCTACGAGCAGTACTTC

d_call: -
j_call: TRBJ2-3
clone_size: -
v_call: TRBV9
cdr3_aa: CASSVGGDSTDTQYF
cdr3_nt: TGTGCCAGCAGCGTAGGCGGGGATAGCACAGATACGCAGTATTTT

d_call: -
j_call: TRBJ2-3
clone_size: -
v_call: TRBV27
cdr3_aa: CASSFGLKTDTQYF
cdr3_nt: TGTGCCAGCAGTTTCGGACTGAAAACAGATACGCAGTATTTT

d_call: -
j_call: TRBJ1-1
clone_size: -
v_call: TRBV27
cdr3_aa: CASSRRDVPEAFF
cdr3_nt: TGTGCCAGCAGTCGCAGGGATGTACCTGAAGCTTTCTTT

d_call: -
j_call: TRBJ1-5
clone_size: -
v_call: TRBV5-1
cdr3_aa: CASSLQGDSNQPQHF
cdr3_nt: TGCGCCAGCAGCTTGCAAGGGGATAGCAATCAGCCCCAGCATTTT

d_call: -
j_call: TRBJ2-7
clone_size: -
v_call: TRBV3-1/TRBV3-2
cdr3_aa: CASSPRGTYEQYF
cdr3_nt: TGTGCCAGCAGCCCCAGGGGAACCTACGAGCAGTACTTC

d_call: -
j_call: TRBJ2-1
clone_size: once
v_call: TRBV15
cdr3_aa: CATSRERVRSQFF
cdr3_nt: TGTGCCACCAGCAGAGAGAGGGTCAGGTCGCAGTTCTTC

d_call: TRBD2
j_call: TRBJ2-7
clone_size: -
v_call: TRBV28
cdr3_aa: CASSLWTSGFKWQQYF
cdr3_nt: TGTGCCAGCAGTTTGTGGACTAGCGGGTTCAAATGGCAGCAGTACTTC

d_call: -
j_call: TRBJ2-7
clone_size: -
v_call: TRBV12-3/TRBV12-4
cdr3_aa: CASSFRGYYEQYF
cdr3_nt: TGTGCCAGCAGTTTTCGAGGGTATTACGAGCAGTACTTC

d_call: TRBD1
j_call: TRBJ1-1
clone_size: -
v_call: TRBV28
cdr3_aa: CASKGQGYTEAFF
cdr3_nt: TGTGCCAGCAAAGGACAGGGTTACACTGAAGCTTTCTTT

d_call: TRBD2
j_call: TRBJ2-1
clone_size: -
v_call: TRBV19
cdr3_aa: CASSIGALAGISYNEQFF
cdr3_nt: TGTGCCAGTAGTATAGGGGCTTTAGCGGGAATCTCCTACAATGAGCAGTTCTTC

d_call: -
j_call: TRBJ2-3
clone_size: -
v_call: TRBV20-1
cdr3_aa: CSARGNTQYF
cdr3_nt: TGCAGTGCTAGAGGTAATACGCAGTATTTT

d_call: -
j_call: TRBJ2-7
clone_size: -
v_call: TRBV10-1
cdr3_aa: CASSESSGNEQYF
cdr3_nt: TGCGCCAGCAGTGAGTCGTCCGGGAACGAGCAGTACTTC

d_call: TRBD2
j_call: TRBJ2-1
clone_size: -
v_call: TRBV2
cdr3_aa: CASMLAGGSNEQFF
cdr3_nt: TGTGCCAGCATGCTAGCGGGAGGTAGCAATGAGCAGTTCTTC

d_call: TRBD1
j_call: TRBJ1-2
clone_size: -
v_call: TRBV7-8
cdr3_aa: CASSFGDRKLANYGYTF
cdr3_nt: TGTGCCAGCAGCTTTGGGGACAGAAAACTAGCTAACTATGGCTACACCTTC

d_call: TRBD2
j_call: TRBJ2-1
clone_size: -
v_call: TRBV7-2
cdr3_aa: CASSTSGVTNEQFF
cdr3_nt: TGTGCCAGCAGTACTAGCGGGGTGACCAATGAGCAGTTCTTC

d_call: TRBD1
j_call: TRBJ1-4
clone_size: -
v_call: TRBV5-6
cdr3_aa: CASSLHRGGNEKLFF
cdr3_nt: TGTGCCAGCAGCTTGCACAGGGGGGGAAATGAAAAACTGTTTTTT

d_call: TRBD1
j_call: TRBJ1-1
clone_size: -
v_call: TRBV19
cdr3_aa: CASKTGLNTEAFF
cdr3_nt: TGTGCCAGTAAGACAGGGCTGAACACTGAAGCTTTCTTT

d_call: TRBD2
j_call: TRBJ2-3
clone_size: -
v_call: TRBV27
cdr3_aa: CASSPLAGRETDTQYF
cdr3_nt: TGTGCCAGCAGTCCCCTAGCGGGAAGGGAGACAGATACGCAGTATTTT

d_call: -
j_call: TRBJ1-3
clone_size: -
v_call: TRBV4-1
cdr3_aa: CASSQDSSSSGNTIYF
cdr3_nt: TGCGCCAGCAGCCAAGATTCATCGAGCTCTGGAAACACCATATATTTT

d_call: -
j_call: TRBJ2-3
clone_size: -
v_call: TRBV5-1
cdr3_aa: CASSLRAGGTTDTQYF
cdr3_nt: TGCGCCAGCAGCTTACGAGCGGGTGGAACCACAGATACGCAGTATTTT

d_call: -
j_call: TRBJ2-5
clone_size: once
v_call: TRBV27
cdr3_aa: CASSLDCSPPQETQYF
cdr3_nt: TGTGCCAGCAGTTTAGACTGCAGCCCGCCCCAAGAGACCCAGTACTTC

d_call: -
j_call: TRBJ2-1
clone_size: -
v_call: TRBV10-1
cdr3_aa: CASSEGLPRDEQFF
cdr3_nt: TGCGCCAGCAGTGAGGGACTCCCTAGGGATGAGCAGTTCTTC

d_call: -
j_call: TRBJ1-1
clone_size: once
v_call: TRBV3-1/TRBV3-2
cdr3_aa: CASSHSPGGAFF
cdr3_nt: TGTGCCAGCAGCCATTCACCAGGAGGAGCTTTCTTT

d_call: -
j_call: TRBJ2-3
clone_size: -
v_call: TRBV7-3
cdr3_aa: CASSKRGFSTDTQYF
cdr3_nt: TGTGCCAGCAGCAAGAGAGGGTTCAGCACAGATACGCAGTATTTT

d_call: TRBD2
j_call: TRBJ2-7
clone_size: -
v_call: TRBV3-1/TRBV3-2
cdr3_aa: CASSQAVPSGLTSYEQYF
cdr3_nt: TGTGCCAGCAGCCAAGCCGTCCCTAGCGGGCTTACCTCCTACGAGCAGTACTTC

d_call: -
j_call: TRBJ1-4
clone_size: -
v_call: TRBV24-1
cdr3_aa: CATSDGGREINEKLFF
cdr3_nt: TGTGCCACCAGTGATGGGGGCAGGGAGATTAATGAAAAACTGTTTTTT

d_call: -
j_call: TRBJ2-7
clone_size: -
v_call: TRBV3-1/TRBV3-2
cdr3_aa: CASSQSIGEQYF
cdr3_nt: TGTGCCAGCAGCCAATCTATCGGCGAGCAGTACTTC

d_call: TRBD2
j_call: TRBJ2-3
clone_size: -
v_call: TRBV28
cdr3_aa: CASSPLAGDEDTQYF
cdr3_nt: TGTGCCAGCAGCCCACTAGCGGGAGACGAAGATACGCAGTATTTT

d_call: TRBD1
j_call: TRBJ2-3
clone_size: -
v_call: TRBV7-3
cdr3_aa: CASSAPGQGGSDTQYF
cdr3_nt: TGTGCCAGCAGCGCACCGGGACAGGGGGGATCAGATACGCAGTATTTT

d_call: -
j_call: TRBJ1-1
clone_size: -
v_call: TRBV12-3/TRBV12-4
cdr3_aa: CASSSQNTEAFF
cdr3_nt: TGTGCCAGCAGTTCCCAAAACACTGAAGCTTTCTTT

d_call: TRBD2
j_call: TRBJ2-1
clone_size: -
v_call: TRBV5-4
cdr3_aa: CASSSQRENHNEQFF
cdr3_nt: TGTGCCAGCAGCTCGCAGCGGGAGAACCACAATGAGCAGTTCTTC

d_call: -
j_call: TRBJ1-3
clone_size: -
v_call: TRBV7-9
cdr3_aa: CASSLARGGAGNTIYF
cdr3_nt: TGTGCCAGCAGCTTAGCGAGAGGGGGTGCTGGAAACACCATATATTTT

d_call: TRBD1
j_call: TRBJ2-5
clone_size: few
v_call: TRBV2
cdr3_aa: CASKNTGTAETQYF
cdr3_nt: TGTGCCAGCAAGAACACCGGGACAGCAGAGACCCAGTACTTC